This is a list of T cell receptor beta chains from one sample in a study of OX40 agonist ivuxolimab in advanced cancers. Sequencing used immunoSEQ multiplex PCR; TCRdb keeps in-frame clones, though not all of them. The repertoire includes tens of thousands of clones, roughly nine tenths of them detected once, and approximately 52% sits in the top ten. Sequenced material: CD4+ or CD8+ T cells sorted from blood, taken in a trial of the OX40 agonist ivuxolimab. These receptor sequences come from an adult with an advanced solid tumor such as melanoma, head and neck, liver or kidney cancer. The CDR3 runs from the conserved cysteine through the conserved F or W. Fields, in order: V gene, CDR3 length, J gene, CDR3 protein.

TRBV11-2	13	TRBJ1-1	CASSLGLETEAFF
TRBV30	14	TRBJ1-3	CAWSAIYSGNTIYF
TRBV6-4	15	TRBJ2-2	CASSLTSGNTGELFF
TRBV5-1	13	TRBJ1-1	CATHGQEATEAFF
TRBV6-1	11	TRBJ2-1	CASSDGPWEFF
TRBV27	15	TRBJ2-5	CASSLQTGFQETQYF
TRBV4-1	18	TRBJ2-2	CASSQVSGTSGVVGELFF
TRBV19	14	TRBJ1-6	CASSIQGGDSPLHF
TRBV7-9	15	TRBJ2-7	CASSHTSGSIYEQYF
TRBV10-1	18	TRBJ2-3	CASRPGVGGGRPEDTQYF
TRBV6-1	12	TRBJ1-5	CASSGGGQPQHF
TRBV23-1	18	TRBJ2-7	CASSQPPTRGRLGYEQYF
TRBV10-3	12	TRBJ1-1	CATQGVRTEAFF
TRBV7-9	17	TRBJ1-1	CASSLGWGSTENTEAFF
TRBV7-8	16	TRBJ2-1	CASSLNGQLTYNEQFF
TRBV11-2	15	TRBJ2-3	CASSPWTSGTDTQYF
TRBV7-3	13	TRBJ2-3	CASSLNRGDTQYF
TRBV10-3	11	TRBJ1-1	CATKGNTEAFF
TRBV18	15	TRBJ1-2	CASSLRRGEGRDYTF
TRBV6-5	15	.	CASSYGTGGSYEQYF
TRBV19	14	TRBJ2-1	CASSIGSSYNEQFF
TRBV15	12	TRBJ2-1	CATSRDMNEQFF
TRBV9	15	TRBJ2-1	CASSLAWGRGNEQFF
TRBV9	17	TRBJ2-1	CASSPRGGADSYNEQFF
TRBV6-1	13	TRBJ2-7	CASSAGTSYEQYF
TRBV27	14	TRBJ1-1	CASSIMGANTEAFF
TRBV9	15	TRBJ2-7	CASSGQVSGAYEQYF
TRBV6-4	14	TRBJ1-3	CASSDSEVGNTIYF
TRBV5-4	16	TRBJ1-4	CASSFGGGTATEKLFF